Given below is one T cell receptor beta chain in context. The target of this receptor is not known. No qualities accompany the bases; no much larger clone lies one base away. Other DNA sequences in this sample translate to the same CDR3. This sample was taken from a study of T cell responses to AZD1222 COVID-19 vaccine (dated by TCRdb to the early 2020s). Study-wide context: AZD1222 recipients given second doses at about 4 weeks or at about 12 weeks were pooled, since spike-specific TCR depth and breadth were not found to differ between the two schedules. A total of 230 to 250 trial participants underwent TCR sequencing, of whom 200 to 220 had received two doses of AZD1222 and about 25 had received two doses of the MenACWY control vaccine. Trial participants were enrolled by age into 18-55, 56-69 and 70-plus year subgroups, with roughly 150, 30 and 60 TCR-sequenced participants respectively. Findings and caveats that apply to the study as a whole: Only five or six AZD1222 recipients were SARS-CoV-2 seropositive at baseline, limiting conclusions about previously exposed vaccinees. After two AZD1222 doses, both the breadth and the depth of spike-specific TCRs were significantly higher than at day 0 and than in MenACWY recipients. Reportedly, almost half of the unique spike-specific TCRs recognized epitopes lying outside the regions that are mutated in the B.1.351 and B.1.1.7 variants. The vaccine-associated CD4 TCRs covered the entire spike protein, and the dominant responses fell in regions 160-218 and 743-854. Because no day 14 peak-response samples were available, the repertoires could be characterized only after the peak T cell response. Participants were mostly white British and included more females than males, and it was suggested by the authors that clonal diversity may have been underestimated. The 56-69-year group was small, and its depth increase did not reach significance, likely because of low power.

From the cysteine through the phenylalanine, the CDR3 covers 14 amino acids. The sequence is cut down to CDR3 DNA, 42 bases in frame from base 1. V loses 0 bases, J loses 1 base, and the germline ends lie 7 bases apart. Via the germline V gene, CDR1 is LGHNA and CDR2 YNFKEQ. The CDR3 regions of human TCRbeta chains were analyzed by immunosequencing. As for how the authors treated the data: Repertoire TCRs were checked for matches against a reference library of SARS-CoV-2-specific TCRs that had been generated using the MIRA antigen-specificity platform. Breadth was defined as the fraction of unique TCRs that were SARS-CoV-2-associated, and depth was defined as the fraction of total T cells that were SARS-CoV-2-associated. Using the MIRA data, each spike-specific TCR was assigned both to the spike region to which the TCR was reactive and to a CD4 or CD8 class. Log10-transformed breadth and depth values were compared by one-way ANOVA with Sidak's multiple comparisons tests. The source is immuneACCESS, and TCRdb retained only in-frame sequences with V and J called. Part of the clones is not carried over; for the studies checked, unresolved V genes explain less than half of this, and the remainder is unexplained. The V and J calls and clone size were taken over from that table, and D and trimming were inferred from the DNA. In this sample the table shows around 140,000 clones, 80% to 90% of which occur a single time. The top ten clones comprise roughly 1.7% of the sample.

The time point label corresponds to: baseline before first vaccination. The vaccinee samples were drawn from two UK trials, COV001 and COV002, one of which was a single-blind randomized controlled phase 2/3 trial testing AZD1222 (ChAdOx1 nCoV-19) in healthy adults. For TCRbeta chain sequencing, PBMC samples from trial participants were taken at day 0 and at day 28 after the second dose. The origin of this receptor is an adult in good health. The chain joins TRBV4-2 to TRBJ2-7, with the D gene call left open. The starting material was peripheral blood, obtained on day 0 of AZD1222 vaccination. The DNA sequence is as follows: TGTGCCAGCAGCCAAGAAAGGTCTTCCTACGAGCAGTACTTC. This encodes CASSQERSSYEQYF.